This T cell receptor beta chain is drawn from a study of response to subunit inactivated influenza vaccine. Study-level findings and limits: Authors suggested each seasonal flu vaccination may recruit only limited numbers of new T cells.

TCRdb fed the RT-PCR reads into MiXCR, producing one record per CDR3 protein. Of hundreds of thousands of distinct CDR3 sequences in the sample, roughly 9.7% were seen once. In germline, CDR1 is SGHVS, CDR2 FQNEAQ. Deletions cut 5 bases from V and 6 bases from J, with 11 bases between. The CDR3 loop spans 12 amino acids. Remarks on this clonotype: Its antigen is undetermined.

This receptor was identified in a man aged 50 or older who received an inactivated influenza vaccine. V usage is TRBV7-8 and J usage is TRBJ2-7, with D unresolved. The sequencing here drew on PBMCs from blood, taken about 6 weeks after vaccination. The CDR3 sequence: CASSDPGSEQYF. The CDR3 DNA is TGTGCCAGCAGCGATCCTGGGTCCGAGCAGTACTTC.